The T cell receptor beta chain described here comes from a study of cytomegalovirus exposure and HLA in healthy donors. At the level of the study: Assignment to the Caucasian-associated ancestry cluster applied to more than 75% of the approximately 400 genotyped donors. The study, taken as a whole, reports: The authors later linked a missense DCLRE1C variant to TCR beta V- and J-gene trimming. Reportedly, diagnosis of cytomegalovirus status by the classifier showed high specificity and sensitivity.

60 Vbeta and 13 Jbeta primers were used in PCR. Profiled with immunoSEQ multiplex PCR; TCRdb holds only in-frame clones, not every one. This sample has nearly 110,000 clones, with over 75% found just once. As for this clone: Its antigen is currently unknown.

The CDR3 runs to 16 residues. Germline CDR1 reads SNHLY; CDR2 reads FYNNEI. The V and J ends lost 6 bases and 4 bases respectively, with 21 bases between them. The chain employs TRBV2 and TRBJ1-2; D not resolved. The sample taken for sequencing was PBMCs. The source of this sequence is a man in his 60s in good health and CMV-seronegative. The CDR3 sequence is CASRPLIRERSYGYTF. Written as DNA, the CDR3 is TGTGCCAGCAGACCTTTAATTAGAGAGCGGAGCTATGGCTACACCTTC.